The T cell receptor (beta chain) described here comes from a study of T cell responses to AZD1222 COVID-19 vaccine. Profiled with immunoSEQ multiplex PCR; TCRdb holds only in-frame clones, not every one. The data show about 22,000 clones, approximately 80% seen once. This CDR3 has 13 residues. The V and J ends lost 8 bases and 7 bases respectively, with 15 bases between them. The germline V gene has CDR1 SGHTA and CDR2 FQGNSA. This clonotype originated in an adult in good health. V and J are TRBV7-2 and TRBJ2-1; D gene unclear. Sample: peripheral blood, taken on day 0 of AZD1222 vaccination. Here the CDR3 reads CASRQVGLNEQFF. The DNA of the CDR3 is TGTGCCAGCCGGCAAGTTGGTCTAAATGAGCAGTTCTTC.